Presented here are 19 T cell receptor beta chains from one specimen sequenced in a study of spatial heterogeneity in lung cancer. Described time point: sample taken at primary tumor resection. Whole RNA from tumor, nontumor lung or frozen PBMC was sequenced unsorted. TCRdb re-analysed the 5' RACE reads in MiXCR, keeping a single row per CDR3 protein. The table shows 40,000 or so distinct CDR3 sequences, with roughly 8% occurring only once. Sample: PBMCs, taken at surgery. These receptors were collected from a male donor with early-stage non-small cell lung cancer.

This clonotype was counted between two and nine times. J is TRBJ1-6 and V is TRBV10-3; D might be TRBD1 (6 bases). The CDR3 spans 15 residues. Per germline, CDR1 ENHRY and CDR2 SYGVKD. V lost 3 bases and J lost 8, with 14 bases in between. For the CDR3, the DNA is TGTGCCATCAGTGATTCGGGGGGCGCAGATTCACCCCTCCACTTT. Protein: CAISDSGGADSPLHF.

This clonotype was recorded many times. The chain links TRBV12-3 or TRBV12-4 to TRBJ2-2; maybe TRBD2 (6 bases). This CDR3 is built from 13 residues. V lost 3 bases and J lost 5, with 7 bases in between. The CDR3 is CASSLRETGELFF. The CDR3 DNA reads as TGTGCCAGCAGTTTGCGGGAAACCGGGGAGCTGTTTTTT.

J is TRBJ1-6 and V is TRBV20-1, with D perhaps matching TRBD1 (6 bases). There are 14 residues in the CDR3. CDR1 DFQATT and CDR2 SNEGSKA come from the germline V gene (reference sequence). V dropped 0 bases and J dropped 15 bases, with 18 bases sitting between them. CDR3 loop: CSARDSVRDTLLHF. The CDR3 nucleotides are TGCAGTGCTAGAGATTCGGTACGGGACACTCTCCTCCACTTT.

This clonotype was detected ten times or more. V gene TRBV2 combines with J gene TRBJ2-1; D may be TRBD1 (5 bases). CDR1 is SNHLY and CDR2 is FYNNEI in the germline V gene. CDR3 length equals 17 residues. The V end lost 3 bases, the J end lost 4 bases, and 19 bases lay between the germline ends. The chain's CDR3 is CASSDVVGWTPYNEQFF. The CDR3 region has the DNA TGTGCCAGCAGTGATGTAGTCGGGTGGACACCTTACAATGAGCAGTTCTTC.

This clonotype was counted between two and nine times. This chain joins TRBV20-1 and TRBJ2-2; D gene uncertain. Germline CDR1 is DFQATT and CDR2 is SNEGSKA (reference sequence). The CDR3 runs to 12 residues. V was shortened by 2 bases and J by 7 bases, with 8 bases between the two germline ends. The CDR3 here is CSARRESGELFF. The CDR3 region has the DNA TGCAGTGCTAGAAGAGAAAGCGGGGAGCTGTTTTTT.

At least ten counts were recorded for this clonotype. The CDR3 here is CASSLGSGALTDTQYF. The CDR3 DNA sequence: TGTGCCAGCAGCTTAGGGTCAGGGGCTCTAACAGATACGCAGTATTTT. The chain uses TRBV7-2 and TRBJ2-3, with D possibly TRBD1 on 6 matching bases. Germline CDR1 reads SGHTA; CDR2 reads FQGNSA. The CDR3 is 16 residues long. Trimming left V 1 base short and J 3 bases short, with 14 bases between.

The genes are TRBV5-6 and TRBJ1-5, with a possible D match to TRBD1 (5 bases). CDR1 is SGHDT, CDR2 YYEEEE, per germline. V was clipped by 4 bases and J by 0 bases, with 17 bases between them. The CDR3 loop spans 17 amino acids. Written as DNA, the CDR3 is TGTGCCAGCAGCATCCGGGACGGACTATATAGCAATCAGCCCCAGCATTTT. Amino acids: CASSIRDGLYSNQPQHF.

V gene TRBV30 combines with J gene TRBJ2-1; D gene ambiguous. The CDR3 loop spans 15 amino acids. Germline values: CDR1 GTSNPN, CDR2 SVGIG (reference sequence). V lost 0 bases and J 0 bases, leaving 9 bases between the germline ends. The CDR3 region has the DNA TGTGCCTGGAGTGTAGGCTCCGGCTCCTACAATGAGCAGTTCTTC. This sequence encodes CAWSVGSGSYNEQFF.

The V call is TRBV7-3, the J call TRBJ2-3; the D is unclear. Germline lookup yields CDR1 SGHTA and CDR2 FQGTGA. There are 14 residues in the CDR3. Trimming stripped 1 base from V and 4 bases from J, with 9 bases between. The CDR3 DNA sequence: TGTGCCAGCAGCTTAATGGGGATGGCAGATACGCAGTATTTT. Its protein product is CASSLMGMADTQYF.

This clonotype was seen ten or more times. V and J are TRBV6-5 and TRBJ2-1; the D gene is possibly TRBD2 (5 bases). Germline loops: CDR1 MNHEY, CDR2 SVGAGI. The CDR3 contains 14 residues. Trimming removed 5 bases from V and 2 bases from J, with 10 bases in between. Written as DNA, the CDR3 is TGTGCCAGCAGTCCGGGGAGAACCTACAATGAGCAGTTCTTC. Encoded protein: CASSPGRTYNEQFF.

This clonotype was picked up a small number of times. The J gene is TRBJ1-3, the V gene TRBV10-3; no clear D. V dropped 4 bases and J dropped 4 bases, with 5 bases sitting between them. CDR3 size: 12 residues. CDR1 is ENHRY and CDR2 is SYGVKD in the germline V gene. For the CDR3, the DNA is TGTGCCATCAGTGTGCGGGGAAACACCATATATTTT. Its protein product is CAISVRGNTIYF.

This clonotype was seen at least ten times. V usage is TRBV7-6 and J usage is TRBJ1-2; 9 bases are a match to TRBD1. Trimming at V came to 0 bases and at J to 7 bases, leaving 3 bases not matched to a gene. The germline V gene encodes CDR1 SGHVS and CDR2 FNYEAQ. CDR3 length equals 14 residues. The CDR3: CASSLARQGGGYTF. CDR3 DNA: TGTGCCAGCAGCTTAGCGAGACAGGGGGGTGGCTACACCTTC.

In its sample, this clonotype was seen many times. The chain combines TRBV6-2 or TRBV6-3 with TRBJ1-6; D possibly corresponds to TRBD1 (6 bases). The CDR3 covers 16 residues. V lost 0 bases and J lost 7, with 13 bases in between. Germline V gene sequence: CDR1 MNHEY, CDR2 SVGEGT. The CDR3 is CASSYSSTGPNSPLHF. The CDR3 nucleotides are TGTGCCAGCAGTTACTCCTCGACAGGCCCAAATTCACCCCTCCACTTT.

This clonotype was observed many times. This rearrangement joins TRBV7-8 to TRBJ2-5; D uncertain. V dropped 0 bases and J dropped 1 base, with 9 bases sitting between them. In germline, CDR1 is SGHVS, CDR2 FQNEAQ. The CDR3 extends over 15 amino acids. The CDR3 DNA sequence: TGTGCCAGCAGCTTAGCCCAAGGGTTCCAAGAGACCCAGTACTTC. Translating gives CASSLAQGFQETQYF.

This clonotype was seen ten or more times. This chain links TRBV4-3 with TRBJ2-3; tentatively, D is TRBD1 (5 bases). Germline-derived CDR1 and CDR2 are LGHNA and YSLEER. This CDR3 has 14 residues. Trimming removed 4 bases at V and 1 base at J, with 9 bases between. The CDR3 here is CASSRTGGTDTQYF. CDR3 DNA sequence: TGCGCCAGCAGCCGAACAGGTGGCACAGATACGCAGTATTTT.

The chain joins TRBV5-1 to TRBJ2-2; D unresolved. Trimming cost V 4 bases and J 2 bases, with 9 bases left between them. Per germline, CDR1 SGHRS and CDR2 YFSETQ. CDR3 length: 14 residues. CDR3 bases: TGCGCCAGCAGCCGCGTCCCTAACACCGGGGAGCTGTTTTTT. This encodes CASSRVPNTGELFF.

This clonotype appeared many times. This sequence joins TRBV4-3 and TRBJ2-2; 9 bases align to TRBD1. The V and J ends lost 0 bases and 4 bases, in that order; junction bases with no gene match: 3. The germline gives CDR1 LGHNA, CDR2 YSLEER. The CDR3 covers 16 residues. The CDR3 nucleotides are TGCGCCAGCAGCCAAGATGGGACAGGGAGCACCGGGGAGCTGTTTTTT. As protein: CASSQDGTGSTGELFF.

This clonotype was detected ten times or more. The CDR3 nucleotides are TGCGCCAGCAGCCAAGGTCCAGGGGGCTTGGCCTCCTCTGGAAACACCATATATTTT. Its translation is CASSQGPGGLASSGNTIYF. V gene TRBV4-3 combines with J gene TRBJ1-3; 8 nucleotides agree with TRBD1. This CDR3 is built from 19 residues. Germline CDR1 and CDR2: LGHNA and YSLEER. J gave up 0 bases and V 1 base, and 11 bases lay outside the gene matches.

This clonotype came up many times. The chain recombines TRBV29-1 with TRBJ2-1; 7 nucleotides line up with TRBD1. This CDR3 is built from 12 residues. Germline CDR1 is SQVTM and CDR2 is ANQGSEA. Trimming at V came to 4 bases and at J to 7 bases, leaving 4 bases not matched to a gene. CDR3 DNA: TGCAGCGTTGGGCCCAGGGGGAATGAGCAGTTCTTC. Its protein product is CSVGPRGNEQFF.